This T cell receptor beta chain was recorded in a study of identical twins. The CDR3 is 14 residues long. CDR1 and CDR2 (germline): SEHNR, FQNEAQ (reference sequence). V lost 5 bases to trimming and J lost 4 bases, with 11 bases between them. Via MiXCR, TCRdb re-called the 5' RACE reads, giving one row per CDR3 protein. The table records fewer than 550,000 distinct CDR3 sequences, approximately 16% of them present only once. Study-wide results and caveats: The study found weaker excess twin sharing in beta out-of-frame sequences. Reduced insertions were recorded for abundant cord blood beta clonotypes, with no such pattern in memory repertoires.

Comment on this clonotype: What it binds is not known.

These data also featured in a second study, about yellow fever vaccine responses in identical twins.

The source of this sequence is a young woman in good health. Sequenced material: CD4+ T cells sorted from blood. This sequence joins TRBV7-9 and TRBJ1-4; perhaps TRBD1 as D (6 bases). For the CDR3, the DNA is TGTGCCAGCAGCCCGGACAGCCTTAATGAAAAACTGTTTTTT. It specifies CASSPDSLNEKLFF.